This T cell receptor (beta chain) was identified during a study of CD8 T cells in ankylosing spondylitis. Libraries for TCR beta were made by quantitative 5'-RACE with molecular barcodes. MiXCR, applied by TCRdb to the 5' RACE reads, yields one record per CDR3 protein. The repertoire has approximately 150,000 distinct CDR3 sequences, 44% of them found once; the top ten carry roughly 15%. The sample holds a few counts of this clonotype. The sample was synovial fluid, either unsorted or a sorted T cell fraction (not recorded which). This sequence was found in a male donor with ankylosing spondylitis.

The CDR3 reads CSARGQGDTEAFF. The CDR3 DNA is TGCAGTGCTAGAGGACAGGGGGACACTGAAGCTTTCTTT. This chain uses TRBV20-1 with TRBJ1-1; TRBD1 agrees at 9 bases. The CDR3 extends over 13 amino acids. Germline V gene sequence: CDR1 DFQATT, CDR2 SNEGSKA (reference sequence). V lost 1 base, J lost 3 bases, and 0 bases stayed unmatched.